This T cell receptor beta chain stems from a study of CD8+CD57+ T cells in acquired aplastic anemia. Study in general: Healthy-donor CD4+ cells averaged about 10 million reads.

Study findings and constraints: The same twenty-nine CD8+ CDR3 sequences occurred in patients and in controls. CD8+ Simpson's diversity showed no significant patient-control difference.

Regarding this clonotype: The antigen remains unidentified.

Genomic DNA acted as the template from which TCR beta VDJ combination and CDR3 sequence profiling were carried out. TCRdb re-analysed the reads in MiXCR, keeping a single row per CDR3 protein. The sample yields roughly 200,000 distinct CDR3 sequences, over 55% seen once. CDR3 length equals 12 residues. Germline loops: CDR1 SQVTM, CDR2 ANQGSEA. Deletions cut 3 bases from V and 4 bases from J, with 8 bases between. V is TRBV29-1 and J is TRBJ2-3; D is perhaps TRBD2 (6 bases). The sequence was obtained from a human donor in good health. The sequenced material came from sorted CD4+, CD8+, or CD8+CD57+ T cells (not recorded which) from PBMCs. CDR3: CSVEWGADTQYF. CDR3 in DNA: TGCAGCGTTGAGTGGGGGGCAGATACGCAGTATTTT.